One and the same sample provided the 24 T cell receptor beta chains below, sequenced in a study of shared clonotypes between healthy human individuals. Here immunoSEQ multiplex PCR was the method, and the copy in TCRdb shows in-frame clones only, minus some. The table has approximately 500,000 clones, almost 97% seen once; the top ten hold 0.06%. The sequencing input was naive CD4+ T cells sorted from blood. The subset here: CD45RA+ positively selected. Source of these receptors: a woman aged 25 to 39 in good health.

The rearrangement uses TRBV5-1 and TRBJ2-7; maybe TRBD1 (6 bases). Trimming took off 2 bases at V and 0 bases at J, with 18 bases between the two ends. CDR1 and CDR2 from the germline V gene are SGHRS and YFSETQ. The CDR3 sequence is 17 residues long. This chain's CDR3 is CASSFGGWGTNSYEQYF. The DNA of the CDR3 is TGCGCCAGCAGCTTTGGTGGATGGGGGACAAACTCCTACGAGCAGTACTTC.

J is TRBJ2-7 and V is TRBV5-1; no clear D. This CDR3 comprises 18 residues. Germline lookup yields CDR1 SGHRS and CDR2 YFSETQ. Deletions cut 1 base from V and 2 bases from J, with 22 bases between. In DNA form, the CDR3 reads TGCGCCAGCAGCTTGTCCTCCCTAGAAAGCCTGCCTCCCTACGAGCAGTACTTC. The encoded protein is CASSLSSLESLPPYEQYF.

This rearrangement joins TRBV5-8 to TRBJ2-5; 8 bases fit TRBD1. The CDR3 runs to 15 residues. V lost 0 bases and J lost 5; bases outside the gene matches: 6. Per germline, CDR1 SGHTS and CDR2 YDEGEE. The CDR3 spells CASSLARTGWETQYF. In DNA, the CDR3 is TGTGCCAGCAGCTTGGCACGGACAGGGTGGGAGACCCAGTACTTC.

The chain couples TRBV7-8 to TRBJ2-5, with D maybe TRBD1 (6 bases). This CDR3 is 15 amino acids long. The V and J ends lost 0 bases and 2 bases respectively, with 10 bases between them. The germline V gene has CDR1 SGHVS and CDR2 FQNEAQ. CDR3 sequence: CASSLAGAEQETQYF. The DNA of the CDR3 is TGTGCCAGCAGCTTAGCGGGGGCAGAACAAGAGACCCAGTACTTC.

The chain uses TRBV25-1 and TRBJ1-2, with D possibly matching TRBD1 (5 bases). This CDR3 region has 11 residues. Trimming cost V 6 bases and J 6 bases, with 8 bases left between them. CDR1 is MGHDK and CDR2 is SYGVNS in the germline V gene. The CDR3: CASRQGDGYTF. CDR3 sequence (DNA): TGTGCCAGCAGGCAGGGTGATGGCTACACCTTC.

The V and J genes are TRBV18 and TRBJ1-1; D ambiguous. The CDR3 is made up of 15 amino acids. V shed 2 bases and J shed 0 bases, with 10 bases lying between them. Germline CDR1 reads KGHSH; CDR2 reads LQKENI. This CDR3 is CASSPMGGVNTEAFF. The CDR3 nucleotides are TGTGCCAGCTCACCAATGGGCGGAGTGAACACTGAAGCTTTCTTT.

This chain links TRBV6-1 with TRBJ2-3; the match to TRBD2 covers 9 bases. Germline trimming cut 5 bases from V and 2 bases from J; bases unmatched to any gene: 5. The V gene's germline CDR1 is MNHNS and CDR2 SASEGT. The length of the CDR3 is 15 residues. Here the CDR3 reads CASSRLAGVTDTQYF. CDR3 nucleotides: TGTGCCAGCAGTAGATTAGCGGGAGTCACAGATACGCAGTATTTT.

CDR3: CASSQGLARTPVNEQFF. The CDR3 coding sequence is TGCGCCAGCAGCCAAGGACTAGCGAGAACCCCCGTCAATGAGCAGTTCTTC. The V call is TRBV4-1, the J call TRBJ2-1; 8 bases fit TRBD2. Per the germline V gene, CDR1 is MGHRA and CDR2 is YSYEKL. This CDR3 is 17 amino acids long. V lost 1 base to trimming and J lost 6 bases; unmatched junction nucleotides: 11.

The chain links TRBV4-1 to TRBJ2-1, with D perhaps matching TRBD1 (6 bases). Trimming left V 1 base short and J 2 bases short, with 12 bases between. This CDR3 is 16 amino acids long. Per germline, CDR1 MGHRA and CDR2 YSYEKL. The CDR3 here is CASSQGARDTYNEQFF. The CDR3 bases are TGCGCCAGCAGCCAAGGGGCCAGGGACACCTACAATGAGCAGTTCTTC.

V is TRBV9 and J is TRBJ2-7, with D possibly matching TRBD1 (6 bases). V shed 0 bases and J shed 6 bases, with 13 bases lying between them. CDR3 length: 14 amino acids. Germline assignment: CDR1 SGDLS and CDR2 YYNGEE. CDR3 nucleotide sequence: TGTGCCAGCAGCGTAGAGGGCAGGGGATCCGAGCAGTACTTC. Its protein is CASSVEGRGSEQYF.

CDR3 sequence reads: CASSEQGATNEKLFF. The CDR3 DNA reads as TGTGCCAGCAGTGAGCAGGGGGCAACTAATGAAAAACTGTTTTTT. V gene TRBV27 combines with J gene TRBJ1-4, with 7 nucleotides matching TRBD1. Trimming removed 5 bases from V and 0 bases from J; junction bases left unmatched: 3. Germline CDR1 reads MNHEY; CDR2 reads SMNVEV (reference sequence). The CDR3 has 15 residues.

J is TRBJ2-1 and V is TRBV7-9, with no clear D. The CDR3 extends over 13 amino acids. Per germline, CDR1 SEHNR and CDR2 FQNEAQ (reference sequence). The ends were cut back, 1 base at V and 7 bases at J, with 8 bases in the middle. As DNA, the CDR3 is TGTGCCAGCAGCTTAGGTTCGCGGAATGAGCAGTTCTTC. Translation gives CASSLGSRNEQFF.

V and J are TRBV7-5 and TRBJ1-3. TRBV7-5 is termed a pseudogene. This CDR3 region has 12 residues. CDR3 in DNA: TGTGCCAGCGGCAATCATGGAAACACCATATATTTT. This translates into CASGNHGNTIYF.

This chain uses TRBV19 with TRBJ1-5, with 9 bases that match TRBD1. The CDR3 is made up of 15 amino acids. In germline, CDR1 is LNHDA, CDR2 SQIVND (reference sequence). Unmatched junction bases numbered 8, after V lost 7 bases and J lost 4 bases. CDR3 residues: CASTVDRGLNQPQHF. The CDR3 nucleotides are TGTGCCAGTACTGTTGACAGGGGGTTAAATCAGCCCCAGCATTTT. Complete variable domain (other parts from reference TRBV19 and TRBJ1-5): DGGITQSPKYLFRKEGQNVTLSCEQNLNHDAMYWYRQDPGQGLRLIYYSQIVNDFQKGDIAEGYSVSREKKESFPLTVTSAQKNPTAFYLCASTVDRGLNQPQHFGDGTRLSIL.

The V and J genes are TRBV4-2 and TRBJ2-1; D perhaps matches TRBD2 (5 bases). The CDR3 is 14 amino acids. V shed 4 bases and J shed 2 bases, with 9 bases lying between them. Germline CDR1 LGHNA, CDR2 YNFKEQ. The CDR3 sequence is CASSLEGPYNEQFF. The CDR3 DNA reads TGTGCCAGCAGCCTAGAGGGCCCCTACAATGAGCAGTTCTTC.

This sequence joins TRBV27 and TRBJ1-1; D is ambiguous. This CDR3 region has 15 residues. Trimming stripped 7 bases from V and 5 bases from J, with 20 bases between. Germline V CDR1 and CDR2: MNHEY, SMNVEV (reference sequence). CDR3 sequence: CASNPIAARGTEAFF. Here the CDR3 DNA reads TGTGCCAGCAACCCGATTGCGGCCCGCGGGACTGAAGCTTTCTTT.

CDR3 in DNA: TGTGCCAGCAGCCGGACTAGCGGAACCTACGAGCAGTACTTC. Translation: CASSRTSGTYEQYF. This chain connects TRBV7-2 to TRBJ2-5, with 10 bases identical to TRBD2. The J call may be faulty, since TRBJ2-7 better matches the DNA end. Germline loops: CDR1 SGHTA, CDR2 FQGNSA. The CDR3 extends over 14 amino acids.

DNA for the CDR3: TGCGCCAGCAGGATGACTAGCCTGGGGGAGACCCAGTACTTC. Protein sequence: CASRMTSLGETQYF. The chain employs TRBV5-1 and TRBJ2-5; 7 bases are shared with TRBD2. Looked up from germline, CDR1 is SGHRS and CDR2 is YFSETQ. The CDR3 runs 14 residues. V shed 5 bases and J 5 bases; nucleotides not matched to a gene: 9.

J is TRBJ1-2 and V is TRBV19; D might be TRBD1 (5 bases). The CDR3 is 15 amino acids. The V end was cut by 6 bases, the J end by 4 bases, with 18 bases between. Germline values: CDR1 LNHDA, CDR2 SQIVND (reference sequence). The CDR3 coding sequence is TGTGCCAGTAGCCCGACCCCGCCAGGGATCTATGGCTACACCTTC. This codes for CASSPTPPGIYGYTF.

V gene TRBV28 combines with J gene TRBJ1-5, with D possibly TRBD1 on 5 matching bases. The CDR3 has 18 residues. CDR1 and CDR2 (germline): MDHEN, SYDVKM. V lost 5 bases, J lost 4 bases, and 24 bases lay in between. The DNA for the CDR3 is TGTGCCAGCAGTGACCCGCCCCCAACAGGTCGACGGAATCAGCCCCAGCATTTT. Its protein product is CASSDPPPTGRRNQPQHF.

This clone was observed a few times. The V and J genes are TRBV19 and TRBJ2-7; TRBD1 matches 8 bases. V shed 4 bases, J shed 3 bases, and the junction held 5 bases outside the gene matches. Germline V gives CDR1 LNHDA, CDR2 SQIVND (reference sequence). The CDR3 is 14 amino acids. In nucleotides, the CDR3 is TGTGCCAGTAGTAATACGGGACAGGACTACGAGCAGTACTTC. It translates to CASSNTGQDYEQYF.

V is TRBV2 and J is TRBJ2-5, with D perhaps assigned TRBD1 or TRBD2 (5 bases each). The V end was cut by 5 bases, the J end by 7 bases, with 14 bases between. Germline CDR1 is SNHLY and CDR2 is FYNNEI. There are 13 residues in the CDR3. The CDR3 loop reads CASSYRDRLTQYF. CDR3 nucleotides: TGTGCCAGCAGTTACCGGGACCGCTTGACCCAGTACTTC.

The J gene is TRBJ1-4, the V gene TRBV6-1, with 7 bases fitting TRBD1. CDR1 MNHNS and CDR2 SASEGT come from the germline V gene. The CDR3 is 14 residues long. V lost 5 bases to trimming and J lost 6 bases; unmatched junction nucleotides: 6. The CDR3 DNA reads TGTGCCAGCAGTCCGGGACAGTCCTATGAAAAACTGTTTTTT. Amino acid sequence: CASSPGQSYEKLFF.

The J gene is TRBJ2-3, the V gene TRBV5-4, with TRBD1 matching over 7 bases. Germline trimming cut 4 bases from V and 4 bases from J; bases unmatched to any gene: 6. Looked up from germline, CDR1 is SGHNT and CDR2 is YYREEE (reference sequence). The CDR3 consists of 14 residues. CDR3 bases: TGTGCCAGCAGCCGACAGGGCCCCTCAGATACGCAGTATTTT. Translating it yields CASSRQGPSDTQYF.